This T cell receptor beta chain is from a study of blood T cell repertoires in COVID-19. V was cut by 3 bases and J by 3 bases, with 8 bases left in between. Germline V gene lookup returns CDR1 SNHLY and CDR2 FYNNEI. The CDR3 has 13 residues. This clone has only a few counts. TCRdb's copy holds only in-frame clones and misses some; the assay was immunoSEQ multiplex PCR. The table shows about 97,000 clones, with roughly nine tenths occurring only once. Sequenced sample: peripheral blood. V usage is TRBV2 and J usage is TRBJ1-1; D gene uncertain. This TCR came from a man aged 55-75 years with acute or convalescent COVID-19. This CDR3 is CASSETQHTEAFF. The CDR3 nucleotides are TGTGCCAGCAGTGAGACACAACACACTGAAGCTTTCTTT.